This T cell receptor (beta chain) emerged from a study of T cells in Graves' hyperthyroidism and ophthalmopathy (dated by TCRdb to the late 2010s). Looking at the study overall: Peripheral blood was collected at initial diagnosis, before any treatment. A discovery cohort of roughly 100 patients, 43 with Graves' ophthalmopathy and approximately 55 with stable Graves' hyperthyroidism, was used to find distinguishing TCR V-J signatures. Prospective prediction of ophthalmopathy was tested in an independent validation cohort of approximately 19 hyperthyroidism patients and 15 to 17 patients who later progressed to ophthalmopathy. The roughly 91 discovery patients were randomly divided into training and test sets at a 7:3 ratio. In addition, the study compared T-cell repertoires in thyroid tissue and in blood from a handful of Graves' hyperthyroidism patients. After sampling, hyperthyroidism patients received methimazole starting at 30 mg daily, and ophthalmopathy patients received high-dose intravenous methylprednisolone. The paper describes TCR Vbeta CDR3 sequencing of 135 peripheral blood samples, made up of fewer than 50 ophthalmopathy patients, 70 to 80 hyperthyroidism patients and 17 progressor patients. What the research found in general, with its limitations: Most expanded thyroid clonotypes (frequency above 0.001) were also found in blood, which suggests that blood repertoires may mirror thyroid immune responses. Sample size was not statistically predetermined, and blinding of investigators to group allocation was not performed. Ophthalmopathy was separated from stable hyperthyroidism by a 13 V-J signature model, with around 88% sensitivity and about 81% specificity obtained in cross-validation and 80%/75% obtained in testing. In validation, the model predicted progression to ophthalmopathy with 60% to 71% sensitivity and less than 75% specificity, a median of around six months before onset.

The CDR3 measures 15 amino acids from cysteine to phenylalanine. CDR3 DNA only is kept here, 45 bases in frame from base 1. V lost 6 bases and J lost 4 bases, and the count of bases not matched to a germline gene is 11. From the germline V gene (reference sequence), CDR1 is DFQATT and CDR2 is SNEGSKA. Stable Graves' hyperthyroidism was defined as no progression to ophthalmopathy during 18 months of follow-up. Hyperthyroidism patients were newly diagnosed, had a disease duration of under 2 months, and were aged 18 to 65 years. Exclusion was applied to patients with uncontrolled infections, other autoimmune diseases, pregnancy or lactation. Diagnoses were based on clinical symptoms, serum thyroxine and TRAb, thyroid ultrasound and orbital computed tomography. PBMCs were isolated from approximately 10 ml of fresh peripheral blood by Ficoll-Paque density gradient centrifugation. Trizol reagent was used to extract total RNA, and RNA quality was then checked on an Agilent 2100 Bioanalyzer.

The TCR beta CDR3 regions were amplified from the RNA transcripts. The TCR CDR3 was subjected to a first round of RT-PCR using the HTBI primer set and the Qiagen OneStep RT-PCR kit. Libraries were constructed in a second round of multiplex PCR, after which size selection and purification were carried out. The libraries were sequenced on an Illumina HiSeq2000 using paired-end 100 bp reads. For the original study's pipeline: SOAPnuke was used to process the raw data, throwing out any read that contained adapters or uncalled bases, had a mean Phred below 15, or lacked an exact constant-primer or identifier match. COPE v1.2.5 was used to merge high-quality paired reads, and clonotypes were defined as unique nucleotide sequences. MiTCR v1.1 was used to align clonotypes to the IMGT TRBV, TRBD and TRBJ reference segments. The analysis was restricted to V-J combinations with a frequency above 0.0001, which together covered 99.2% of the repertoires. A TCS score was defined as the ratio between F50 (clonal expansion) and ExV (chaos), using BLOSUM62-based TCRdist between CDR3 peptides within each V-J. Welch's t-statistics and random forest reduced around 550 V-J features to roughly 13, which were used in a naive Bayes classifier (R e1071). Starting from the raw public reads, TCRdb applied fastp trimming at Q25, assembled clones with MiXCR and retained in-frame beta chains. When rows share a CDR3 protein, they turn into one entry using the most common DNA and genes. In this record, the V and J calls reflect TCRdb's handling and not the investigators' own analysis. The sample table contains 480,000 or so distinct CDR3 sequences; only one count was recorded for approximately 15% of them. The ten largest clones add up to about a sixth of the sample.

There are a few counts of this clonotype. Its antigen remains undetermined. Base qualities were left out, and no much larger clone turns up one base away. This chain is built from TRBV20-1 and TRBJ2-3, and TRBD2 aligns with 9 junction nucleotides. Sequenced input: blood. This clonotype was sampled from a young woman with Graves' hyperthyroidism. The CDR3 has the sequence CSAIGREGLSDTQYF. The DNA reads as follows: TGCAGTGCCATCGGGCGGGAGGGCCTTTCAGATACGCAGTATTTT.